Reported below is one T cell receptor beta chain. Its antigen is unknown. The data derive from a study of T cell repertoires in cytomegalovirus infection. J lost 0 bases, V lost 4 bases, and 6 bases had no gene match. The CDR3 has 16 residues. Germline lookup yields CDR1 MNHEY and CDR2 SVGAGI. Each CDR3 protein gets one entry after TCRdb re-called the reads with MiXCR. Among about 890,000 distinct CDR3 sequences listed, approximately 33% were seen once. The sequence derives from a human donor in good health (CMV status not recorded). Some clones in this sample may be carry-over from other donors' samples. Sequences were derived from cultured CD8+ T cells from PBMCs, sampled from culture after CMV antigen stimulation. The rearrangement links TRBV6-5 to TRBJ2-1; 7 nucleotides agree with TRBD2. The CDR3 loop reads CASSSSGADSYNEQFF. DNA of the CDR3: TGTGCCAGCAGTTCCAGCGGGGCAGACTCCTACAATGAGCAGTTCTTC.